This is a list of T cell receptor beta chains from one sample in a study of post-analysis software for immune sequencing data. TCRdb processed the PCR reads anew with MiXCR; each CDR3 protein has one entry. The data contain over 300,000 distinct CDR3 sequences, 30% to 45% of them seen just once; the ten biggest clones take up around an eighth. Material: blood. The origin of the receptors is a girl between 5 and 17 years old with multiple sclerosis. Both conserved end residues are part of each CDR3. A D gene is named only where the DNA matches it firmly. Only some rows state a clone size, as once, few, many or a class for expanded clones.

d_gene: TRBD2; j_gene: TRBJ2-5; v_gene: TRBV12-3/TRBV12-4; abundance: few; CDR3nt: TGTGCCAGCAGTCCTCCGGGACTAGTGGGCGAGACCCAGTACTTC; CDR3aa: CASSPPGLVGETQYF
d_gene: .; j_gene: TRBJ2-3; v_gene: TRBV5-1; abundance: few; CDR3nt: TGCGCCAGCAGGGATTCTAGCACAGATACGCAGTATTTT; CDR3aa: CASRDSSTDTQYF
d_gene: .; j_gene: TRBJ2-5; v_gene: TRBV12-3/TRBV12-4; abundance: many; CDR3nt: TGTGCCAGCAGGCCCGCTATTACCCAGTACTTC; CDR3aa: CASRPAITQYF
d_gene: .; j_gene: TRBJ2-5; v_gene: TRBV5-1; abundance: .; CDR3nt: TGCGCCAGCAGCTTGGCACTAGCCAGGGAGACCCAGTACTTC; CDR3aa: CASSLALARETQYF
d_gene: .; j_gene: TRBJ2-1; v_gene: TRBV24-1; abundance: .; CDR3nt: TGTGCCACCAGTGGCAGGGCAGGACAACACAGGAATGAGCAGTTCTTC; CDR3aa: CATSGRAGQHRNEQFF
d_gene: .; j_gene: TRBJ1-1; v_gene: TRBV18; abundance: .; CDR3nt: TGTGCCAGCTCGCTGGGACGGGAAATGAACACTGAAGCTTTCTTT; CDR3aa: CASSLGREMNTEAFF
d_gene: .; j_gene: TRBJ2-1; v_gene: TRBV29-1; abundance: .; CDR3nt: TGCAGCGTACCAGGCAATGAGCAGTTCTTC; CDR3aa: CSVPGNEQFF
d_gene: .; j_gene: TRBJ2-1; v_gene: TRBV3-1; abundance: .; CDR3nt: TGCGCCAGCAGCCAAGATAGGGGGACCTACAATGAGCAGTTCTTC; CDR3aa: CASSQDRGTYNEQFF
d_gene: .; j_gene: TRBJ2-5; v_gene: TRBV12-3/TRBV12-4; abundance: many; CDR3nt: TGTGCCAGCAGTCCCTTCGGGGGAGAGACCCAGTACTTC; CDR3aa: CASSPFGGETQYF
d_gene: .; j_gene: TRBJ2-5; v_gene: TRBV28; abundance: .; CDR3nt: TGTGCCAGCAGTTTAGCAGGGGCGGAGACCCAGTACTTC; CDR3aa: CASSLAGAETQYF
d_gene: TRBD1; j_gene: TRBJ2-7; v_gene: TRBV6-1; abundance: .; CDR3nt: TGTGCCAGCAGGCCCACCGTCGGACAGGGTTCCTACGAGCAGTACTTC; CDR3aa: CASRPTVGQGSYEQYF
d_gene: TRBD2; j_gene: TRBJ2-7; v_gene: TRBV6-2/TRBV6-3; abundance: .; CDR3nt: TGTGCCAGCAGTTACCTGCTAGCGGGGCGACGCTACGAGCAGTACTTC; CDR3aa: CASSYLLAGRRYEQYF
d_gene: .; j_gene: TRBJ2-7; v_gene: TRBV4-1; abundance: few; CDR3nt: TGCGCCAGCGGCCGGGGACACTCGAGCTCCTACGAGCAGTACTTC; CDR3aa: CASGRGHSSSYEQYF
d_gene: TRBD1; j_gene: TRBJ2-7; v_gene: TRBV11-2; abundance: few; CDR3nt: TGTGCCAGCAGCTTAACCACGACAGGGGACGAGCAGTACTTC; CDR3aa: CASSLTTTGDEQYF
d_gene: .; j_gene: TRBJ2-1; v_gene: TRBV24-1; abundance: few; CDR3nt: TGTGCCACCAGTGATTCCTGGACAGCCCTATACAATGAGCAGTTCTTC; CDR3aa: CATSDSWTALYNEQFF
d_gene: .; j_gene: TRBJ2-1; v_gene: TRBV7-9; abundance: .; CDR3nt: TGTGCCAGCAGCCCTGGGGAACCTTGGAGGGATGAGCAGTTCTTC; CDR3aa: CASSPGEPWRDEQFF
d_gene: .; j_gene: TRBJ2-3; v_gene: TRBV3-1; abundance: few; CDR3nt: TGTGCCAGCAGCCAAGATCACCGGGCCGCTAACACAGATACGCAGTATTTT; CDR3aa: CASSQDHRAANTDTQYF
d_gene: TRBD1; j_gene: TRBJ1-5; v_gene: TRBV12-3/TRBV12-4; abundance: .; CDR3nt: TGTGCCAGCAGTTTCGGACAGGGGTCCGGGGGGCCCCAGCATTTT; CDR3aa: CASSFGQGSGGPQHF
d_gene: .; j_gene: TRBJ2-7; v_gene: TRBV28; abundance: few; CDR3nt: TGTGCCAGCAGCTCTCCGTCGACAGGCCCCTACGAGCAGTACTTC; CDR3aa: CASSSPSTGPYEQYF
d_gene: .; j_gene: TRBJ1-4; v_gene: TRBV15; abundance: .; CDR3nt: TGTGCCACCAGCAGAGATTTCGGGGGGAATGAAAAACGGTTTTTT; CDR3aa: CATSRDFGGNEKRFF
d_gene: .; j_gene: TRBJ1-6; v_gene: TRBV20-1; abundance: few; CDR3nt: TGCAGTGCTAGATCAAGAGGGTATAATTCACCCCTCCACTTT; CDR3aa: CSARSRGYNSPLHF
d_gene: TRBD1; j_gene: TRBJ2-2; v_gene: TRBV25-1; abundance: .; CDR3nt: TGTGCCAGCAGTGCTAGGGGGGGACAGGGTTCGTCCGGGGAGCTGTTTTTT; CDR3aa: CASSARGGQGSSGELFF
d_gene: TRBD2; j_gene: TRBJ2-7; v_gene: TRBV10-2; abundance: .; CDR3nt: TGCGCCAGCAGACTTTCCGGGACTAGCGACAGAGAGCAGTACTTC; CDR3aa: CASRLSGTSDREQYF
d_gene: .; j_gene: TRBJ2-1; v_gene: TRBV5-6; abundance: few; CDR3nt: TGTGCCAGCAGCTTGGCTGCAACCCAAAGCTCCTACAATGAGCAGTTCTTC; CDR3aa: CASSLAATQSSYNEQFF
d_gene: .; j_gene: TRBJ2-7; v_gene: TRBV7-2; abundance: many; CDR3nt: TGTGCCAGCAGCTTATCCTCCGGAGCAAACTCCTACGAGCAGTACTTC; CDR3aa: CASSLSSGANSYEQYF
d_gene: .; j_gene: TRBJ2-1; v_gene: TRBV7-8; abundance: .; CDR3nt: TGTGTCAGCAGCCTGCTGGGGGACGCCTACAATGAGCAGTTCTTC; CDR3aa: CVSSLLGDAYNEQFF
d_gene: .; j_gene: TRBJ2-7; v_gene: TRBV18; abundance: few; CDR3nt: TGTGCCAGCTCACCACCTGCAGGGGCCTCCTACGAGCAGTACTTC; CDR3aa: CASSPPAGASYEQYF
d_gene: .; j_gene: TRBJ1-4; v_gene: TRBV7-8; abundance: .; CDR3nt: TGTGCCAGCGGTCGCGGGGGGGACGAAAAACTGTTTTTT; CDR3aa: CASGRGGDEKLFF
d_gene: .; j_gene: TRBJ2-1; v_gene: TRBV7-8; abundance: few; CDR3nt: TGTGCCAGCAGCTTAGAGGACGTTGACAATGAGCAGTTCTTC; CDR3aa: CASSLEDVDNEQFF
d_gene: TRBD1; j_gene: TRBJ2-5; v_gene: TRBV15; abundance: .; CDR3nt: TGTGCCACCAGCCCCGGGACAGGGGGTTACGAGACCCAGTACTTC; CDR3aa: CATSPGTGGYETQYF
d_gene: .; j_gene: TRBJ1-2; v_gene: TRBV7-9; abundance: few; CDR3nt: TGTGCCAGCAGCACCGACAGGAACTATGGCTACACCTTC; CDR3aa: CASSTDRNYGYTF
d_gene: .; j_gene: TRBJ1-2; v_gene: TRBV5-6; abundance: .; CDR3nt: TGTGCCAGCAGCGCACGATATAACTATGGCTACACCTTC; CDR3aa: CASSARYNYGYTF
d_gene: TRBD1; j_gene: TRBJ2-1; v_gene: TRBV7-2; abundance: many; CDR3nt: TGTGCCAGCAGCCTTCGACCGGGACAGGGGAACAATGAGCAGTTCTTC; CDR3aa: CASSLRPGQGNNEQFF
d_gene: .; j_gene: TRBJ2-1; v_gene: TRBV20-1; abundance: .; CDR3nt: TGCAGTGCTAGAGTAGCGGCCTCCTACAATGAGCAGTTCTTC; CDR3aa: CSARVAASYNEQFF
d_gene: .; j_gene: TRBJ2-7; v_gene: TRBV28; abundance: .; CDR3nt: TGTGCCAGCGGCCCTCCCTCCCAGGCGTCCTCCTACGAGCAGTACTTC; CDR3aa: CASGPPSQASSYEQYF
d_gene: .; j_gene: TRBJ2-1; v_gene: TRBV12-3/TRBV12-4; abundance: many; CDR3nt: TGTGCCAGCGCCCTTATCATGAGGAAAGGAGTTGATGAGCAGTTCTTC; CDR3aa: CASALIMRKGVDEQFF
d_gene: .; j_gene: TRBJ2-4; v_gene: TRBV20-1; abundance: few; CDR3nt: TGCAGTGCTAGATCTCTAAACGTCGGTGGCATTCAGTACTTC; CDR3aa: CSARSLNVGGIQYF
d_gene: .; j_gene: TRBJ2-3; v_gene: TRBV20-1; abundance: .; CDR3nt: TGCAGTGCTAGGGGGGGAAGGGGGCTTGCAGATACGCAGTATTTT; CDR3aa: CSARGGRGLADTQYF
d_gene: .; j_gene: TRBJ1-4; v_gene: TRBV12-3/TRBV12-4; abundance: .; CDR3nt: TGTGCCAGCAGTTTGACGCCGGACGGACGTAATGAAAAACTGTTTTTT; CDR3aa: CASSLTPDGRNEKLFF
d_gene: .; j_gene: TRBJ1-2; v_gene: TRBV20-1; abundance: .; CDR3nt: TGCAGTGCCCCACCAGGGGCGCCAGACTATGGCTACACCTTC; CDR3aa: CSAPPGAPDYGYTF
d_gene: TRBD2; j_gene: TRBJ2-1; v_gene: TRBV12-3/TRBV12-4; abundance: .; CDR3nt: TGTGCCAGCAGTCCACTCCTGGGACTAGCGGGGTCATACAATGAGCAGTTCTTC; CDR3aa: CASSPLLGLAGSYNEQFF
d_gene: .; j_gene: TRBJ2-6; v_gene: TRBV5-1; abundance: .; CDR3nt: TGCGCCAGCAGAAGTCTCAACTCTGGGGCCAACGTCCTGACTTTC; CDR3aa: CASRSLNSGANVLTF
d_gene: .; j_gene: TRBJ1-2; v_gene: TRBV6-6; abundance: .; CDR3nt: TGTGCCAGCTACCCGGGTGGCGGCTATGGCTACACCTTC; CDR3aa: CASYPGGGYGYTF
d_gene: .; j_gene: TRBJ1-2; v_gene: TRBV9; abundance: once; CDR3nt: TGTGCCAGCAGCATCTCGCTAGCCTCGGGCTATGGCTACACCTTC; CDR3aa: CASSISLASGYGYTF
d_gene: .; j_gene: TRBJ2-5; v_gene: TRBV28; abundance: many; CDR3nt: TGTGCCGTCGGCGGCGCTATATCCTGGGAGACCCAGTACTTC; CDR3aa: CAVGGAISWETQYF
d_gene: TRBD1; j_gene: TRBJ2-7; v_gene: TRBV29-1; abundance: .; CDR3nt: TGCAGCGTCTTTACAGGGGTCGCCTACGAGCAGTACTTC; CDR3aa: CSVFTGVAYEQYF
d_gene: .; j_gene: TRBJ2-4; v_gene: TRBV5-1; abundance: few; CDR3nt: TGCGCCAGCAGCTTGGATGGCGCTATAGCCAAAAACATTCAGTACTTC; CDR3aa: CASSLDGAIAKNIQYF
d_gene: .; j_gene: TRBJ1-2; v_gene: TRBV4-3; abundance: few; CDR3nt: TGCGCCAGCAGCCACCCCGGGGCGTTTGGCTACACCTTC; CDR3aa: CASSHPGAFGYTF
d_gene: .; j_gene: TRBJ2-7; v_gene: TRBV6-5; abundance: .; CDR3nt: TGTGCCAGCAGGCCCCAAGGGCAGATTTGTGACGAGCAGTACTTC; CDR3aa: CASRPQGQICDEQYF
d_gene: .; j_gene: TRBJ2-5; v_gene: TRBV7-9; abundance: few; CDR3nt: TGTGCCAGCAGCTCCGACCGGGACGGCGGGGAGACCCAGTACTTC; CDR3aa: CASSSDRDGGETQYF